A single sample gave rise to the 3 T cell receptor beta chains below, sequenced in a study of CD8 T cells in ankylosing spondylitis. MiXCR, applied by TCRdb to the 5' RACE reads, yields one record per CDR3 protein. The sample consists of 85,000 to 100,000 distinct CDR3 sequences, about 9% of them appearing once. Sequenced input: blood, either unsorted or a sorted T cell fraction (not recorded which). These TCRs come from a male donor with ankylosing spondylitis or in good health (not recorded which).

This clonotype was detected ten times or more. The chain combines TRBV29-1 with TRBJ1-1, with D maybe TRBD1 (6 bases). Trimming took 4 bases from V and 2 from J, leaving 8 bases between them. CDR1 and CDR2 (germline): SQVTM, ANQGSEA. CDR3 length: 12 amino acids. The CDR3 bases are TGCAGCGTTGCAGGGGCCAACACTGAAGCTTTCTTT. Translated: CSVAGANTEAFF.

The chain links TRBV7-9 to TRBJ2-1; TRBD2 might be the D (6 bases). Trimming cost V 5 bases and J 5 bases, with 10 bases left between them. The CDR3 runs 13 residues. Germline V gene lookup returns CDR1 SEHNR and CDR2 FQNEAQ (reference sequence). The CDR3 sequence is CASSETSDNEQFF. CDR3 nucleotides: TGTGCCAGCAGCGAGACTAGTGACAATGAGCAGTTCTTC.

The table lists this clonotype with a few counts. The V call is TRBV7-9, the J call TRBJ1-1; D may be TRBD1 (5 bases). CDR1 is SEHNR, CDR2 FQNEAQ, per germline (reference sequence). The length of the CDR3 is 13 residues. V lost 5 bases and J lost 1, with 8 bases in between. The CDR3 loop is CASSKRGNTEAFF. The CDR3 DNA follows: TGTGCCAGCAGCAAGAGGGGGAACACTGAAGCTTTCTTT.